The 2 T cell receptor beta chains in this list originate from one sample, sequenced in a study of cytomegalovirus exposure and HLA in healthy donors. PCR used 60 Vbeta primers and 13 Jbeta primers. The repertoire was sequenced with immunoSEQ multiplex PCR; TCRdb's copy has only in-frame clones and lacks some. The table lists approximately 120,000 clones, 78% of them singletons, with approximately 11% in the top ten. Sequencing was carried out using PBMCs. The origin of the receptors is a man between 25 and 39 years old in good health and CMV-seropositive.

This clone was detected a few times. This chain connects TRBV20-1 to TRBJ1-3, with D uncertain. The CDR3 is 11 amino acids. V dropped 2 bases and J dropped 6 bases, with 5 bases sitting between them. Germline-derived CDR1 and CDR2 are DFQATT and SNEGSKA (reference sequence). Written as DNA, the CDR3 is TGCAGTGCTAGACTAGTAAACACCATATATTTT. This codes for CSARLVNTIYF.

This chain joins TRBV7-2 and TRBJ2-2; 8 nucleotides align to TRBD2. This CDR3 is built from 16 residues. J was trimmed by 7 bases and V by 5 bases; bases with no gene match: 12. Germline CDR1 reads SGHTA; CDR2 reads FQGNSA. CDR3 sequence (DNA): TGTGCCAGCAGCCCTCAAGCGGGAGTAGTAAACGGGGAGCTGTTTTTT. Its translation is CASSPQAGVVNGELFF.